This TCR beta chain was recovered during a study of blood T cells in healthy people across ages. V gave up 7 bases and J gave up 0 bases, with 7 bases separating them. Germline CDR1 reads MNHEY; CDR2 reads SMNVEV (reference sequence). The CDR3 is 13 residues long. For the second PCR, which ran for about 7 to 11 cycles, a sample-barcoded 5' primer and a J-beta primer mix were used. TCRdb recomputed calls from the 5' RACE reads with MiXCR, one row per CDR3 protein. Altogether more than 700,000 distinct CDR3 sequences are present, less than 60% being singletons, with the ten largest covering 15% to 20%.

This chain connects TRBV27 to TRBJ2-1, with D perhaps TRBD2 (5 bases). The material sequenced was blood. The sequence came from a man older than 75 in good health. CDR3 amino acids: CASKRSSYNEQFF. The CDR3, as DNA: TGTGCCAGCAAGCGGAGCTCCTACAATGAGCAGTTCTTC.